These T cell receptor beta chains were read from a single sample in a study of T cells in Graves' hyperthyroidism and ophthalmopathy. TCRdb re-called the multiplex PCR reads through MiXCR, storing one row per CDR3 protein. The sample records over 150,000 distinct CDR3 sequences, around 15% being singletons. Sequencing used blood. The receptor set was obtained from a woman between 45 and 60 years old with Graves' hyperthyroidism. Both conserved end residues are part of each CDR3. A D gene is named only where the DNA matches it firmly. Size tells how often a clone was seen (once, few, many) or the class of an expanded clone, and some rows leave it out.

j_call | v_call | d_call | clone_size | cdr3_aa | cdr3_nt
TRBJ1-2 | TRBV7-9 | NA | many | CASSLPILNYGYTF | TGTGCCAGCAGCTTACCGATACTTAACTATGGCTACACCTTC
TRBJ1-1 | TRBV10-3 | NA | once | CAISTGDTEAFF | TGTGCCATCAGTACCGGGGACACTGAAGCTTTCTTT
TRBJ2-1 | TRBV14 | TRBD1 | many | CASSRGQAYYNEQFF | TGTGCCAGCAGCCGAGGACAGGCCTACTACAATGAGCAGTTCTTC
TRBJ2-1 | TRBV2 | TRBD2 | NA | CASSVTSGIDEQFF | TGTGCCAGCAGTGTGACTAGCGGGATCGATGAGCAGTTCTTC
TRBJ2-5 | TRBV3-1 | NA | many | CASSLTPLETQYF | TGTGCCAGCAGCCTTACCCCCTTAGAGACCCAGTACTTC
TRBJ1-1 | TRBV3-1 | TRBD1 | many | CASSPMTGGTEAFF | TGTGCCAGCAGCCCCATGACAGGGGGCACTGAAGCTTTCTTT
TRBJ2-3 | TRBV6-2/TRBV6-3 | TRBD1 | NA | CASILDTGTDRTDTQYF | TGTGCCAGCATTCTCGATACCGGGACAGACCGCACAGATACGCAGTATTTT
TRBJ2-5 | TRBV7-2 | NA | many | CASSLGGGGETQYF | TGTGCCAGCAGCTTAGGGGGGGGCGGAGAGACCCAGTACTTC
TRBJ1-4 | TRBV28 | NA | many | CASSLGVEKLFF | TGTGCCAGCAGTTTAGGAGTCGAAAAACTGTTTTTT
TRBJ2-2 | TRBV3-1 | NA | few | CASSQGLGQNTGELFF | TGTGCCAGCAGCCAAGGTTTGGGACAGAACACCGGGGAGCTGTTTTTT
TRBJ1-1 | TRBV6-1 | NA | many | CASSEFRGGYVVNAEAFF | TGTGCCAGCAGTGAATTTCGGGGGGGATACGTAGTGAATGCTGAAGCTTTCTTT
TRBJ2-1 | TRBV6-1 | TRBD2 | many | CASSSGLEGDEQFF | TGTGCCAGCAGCTCCGGACTAGAGGGCGATGAGCAGTTCTTC
TRBJ1-1 | TRBV12-3/TRBV12-4 | TRBD1 | many | CASSPRAGQGSSFF | TGTGCCAGCAGCCCCAGAGCGGGACAGGGTTCATCTTTCTTT
TRBJ1-1 | TRBV7-9 | TRBD1 | many | CASRNKDRLNTEAFF | TGTGCCAGCAGAAATAAGGACAGGCTGAACACTGAAGCTTTCTTT
TRBJ1-4 | TRBV12-3/TRBV12-4 | NA | many | CASSLWNEKLFF | TGTGCCAGCAGTTTATGGAATGAAAAACTGTTTTTT
TRBJ1-1 | TRBV12-3/TRBV12-4 | TRBD1 | many | CASSLWGQGNTEAFF | TGTGCCAGCAGTTTGTGGGGACAGGGGAACACTGAAGCTTTCTTT
TRBJ1-2 | TRBV20-1 | TRBD1 | many | CSARVVGTGGPLGGYTF | TGCAGTGCTAGAGTGGTTGGGACAGGGGGGCCTCTCGGGGGCTACACCTTC
TRBJ2-3 | TRBV4-1 | NA | NA | CASSQTGRPADTQYF | TGCGCCAGCAGCCAGACCGGACGCCCGGCGGATACGCAGTATTTT
TRBJ1-1 | TRBV29-1 | TRBD1 | many | CSAVDRGHTEAFF | TGCAGCGCGGTGGACAGGGGACACACTGAAGCTTTCTTT
TRBJ1-2 | TRBV7-9 | NA | many | CASSSRAELLYGYTF | TGTGCCAGCAGCTCCAGGGCCGAACTCCTCTATGGCTACACCTTC
TRBJ1-1 | TRBV24-1 | NA | many | CATSDGLAAFF | TGTGCCACCAGTGATGGCTTAGCAGCTTTCTTT
TRBJ2-2 | TRBV10-1 | TRBD2 | NA | CASSEIRTSGRINTGELFF | TGCGCCAGCAGTGAAATCAGGACTAGCGGGAGGATTAACACCGGGGAGCTGTTTTTT
TRBJ1-1 | TRBV19 | TRBD1 | many | CASIAGQMNTEAFF | TGTGCCAGTATAGCGGGACAGATGAACACTGAAGCTTTCTTT
TRBJ1-4 | TRBV6-1 | TRBD1 | many | CASSKYYRGLEATNEKLFF | TGTGCCAGCAGTAAATACTACAGGGGGTTAGAGGCAACTAATGAAAAACTGTTTTTT
TRBJ1-3 | TRBV7-2 | NA | many | CASTESGVSGNTIYF | TGTGCCAGCACCGAATCGGGGGTTTCAGGAAACACCATATATTTT
TRBJ1-6 | TRBV12-3/TRBV12-4 | NA | many | CASSRGEGTNSPLHF | TGTGCCAGCAGTAGGGGAGAGGGGACTAATTCACCCCTCCACTTT
TRBJ1-5 | TRBV27 | NA | many | CASSLRGTNQPQHF | TGTGCCAGCAGTTTACGGGGCACAAATCAGCCCCAGCATTTT
TRBJ1-2 | TRBV27 | NA | few | CASSLKGSYGYTF | TGTGCCAGCAGTTTAAAAGGGAGCTATGGCTACACCTTC
TRBJ2-7 | TRBV27 | TRBD1 | many | CASSGQDNSYEQYF | TGTGCCAGCAGTGGACAGGATAACTCCTACGAGCAGTACTTC
TRBJ2-2 | TRBV29-1 | TRBD1 | many | CSASGTAENTGELFF | TGCAGCGCCTCCGGGACAGCAGAGAACACCGGGGAGCTGTTTTTT
TRBJ1-3 | TRBV18 | TRBD1 | many | CASSPTGDGNTIYF | TGTGCCAGCTCACCAACAGGGGATGGAAACACCATATATTTT
TRBJ2-2 | TRBV7-9 | NA | many | CASSLAGTGELFF | TGTGCCAGCAGCCTCGCCGGCACCGGGGAGCTGTTTTTT
TRBJ1-1 | TRBV28 | TRBD1 | many | CASSFRGSMKEAFF | TGTGCCAGCAGTTTCAGGGGGAGTATGAAAGAAGCTTTCTTT
TRBJ1-1 | TRBV7-9 | NA | many | CASSLELLGTEAFF | TGTGCCAGCAGCCTTGAATTGTTGGGAACTGAAGCTTTCTTT
TRBJ1-2 | TRBV19 | NA | NA | CASSPQAGGYGYTF | TGTGCCAGTAGTCCTCAGGCGGGGGGCTATGGCTACACCTTC
TRBJ1-6 | TRBV6-1 | NA | many | CASSYSAFSENSPLHF | TGTGCCAGCAGTTATTCCGCTTTTTCCGAAAATTCACCCCTCCACTTT
TRBJ1-2 | TRBV6-5 | NA | many | CASSYSPSRGNYGYTF | TGTGCCAGCAGTTACTCTCCCAGCCGGGGTAACTATGGCTACACCTTC
TRBJ1-3 | TRBV6-2/TRBV6-3 | NA | few | CASSYSRRADSGNTIYF | TGTGCCAGCAGTTACTCGAGGAGGGCGGACTCTGGAAACACCATATATTTT
TRBJ1-2 | TRBV7-9 | NA | few | CASRGTGLYGYTF | TGTGCCAGCAGGGGCACAGGGCTCTATGGCTACACCTTC
TRBJ1-2 | TRBV27 | NA | many | CASSFLDGQWGYTF | TGTGCCAGCAGTTTTCTTGACGGGCAATGGGGCTACACCTTC
TRBJ2-1 | TRBV3-1 | TRBD1 | many | CASSHPDRGNNEQFF | TGTGCCAGCAGCCACCCCGACAGGGGGAACAATGAGCAGTTCTTC
TRBJ1-2 | TRBV7-9 | NA | NA | CASSLAGSDYGYTF | TGTGCCAGCAGCTTAGCGGGTAGTGACTATGGCTACACCTTC
TRBJ1-1 | TRBV7-8 | NA | many | CASSSGPGSVEAFF | TGTGCCAGCAGCTCTGGACCAGGATCGGTAGAAGCTTTCTTT
TRBJ2-6 | TRBV28 | NA | many | CASSLLLPSGANVLTF | TGTGCCAGCAGTCTTCTTCTCCCCTCTGGGGCCAACGTCCTGACTTTC
TRBJ1-5 | TRBV19 | NA | many | CASSTRGPYQPQHF | TGTGCCAGTAGTACCCGGGGGCCCTATCAGCCCCAGCATTTT
TRBJ1-6 | TRBV3-1 | NA | many | CASSQVSGNSPLHF | TGTGCCAGCAGCCAAGTTTCTGGTAATTCACCCCTCCACTTT
TRBJ2-7 | TRBV3-1 | NA | many | CASSRKGHTYEQYF | TGTGCCAGCAGCCGCAAAGGACACACCTACGAGCAGTACTTC
TRBJ1-5 | TRBV27 | NA | many | CASSGGAGVQPQHF | TGTGCCAGCAGTGGGGGGGCCGGGGTTCAGCCCCAGCATTTT
TRBJ2-1 | TRBV4-2 | NA | few | CASSQDRGGWDNEQFF | TGTGCCAGCAGCCAAGATAGGGGGGGATGGGACAATGAGCAGTTCTTC
TRBJ2-1 | TRBV7-8 | TRBD2 | once | CASSRTSGGVGDEQFF | TGTGCCAGCAGCCGGACTAGCGGGGGGGTTGGGGATGAGCAGTTCTTC
TRBJ1-1 | TRBV4-1 | TRBD1 | NA | CASSQDGRGVALNTEAFF | TGCGCCAGCAGCCAAGATGGCAGGGGGGTTGCTTTGAACACTGAAGCTTTCTTT
TRBJ1-1 | TRBV3-1 | NA | NA | CASSQEEGNTEAFF | TGTGCCAGCAGCCAAGAGGAGGGGAACACTGAAGCTTTCTTT
TRBJ2-6 | TRBV5-6 | NA | NA | CASSQKTSGANVLTF | TGTGCCAGCAGCCAAAAAACCTCTGGGGCCAACGTCCTGACTTTC
TRBJ2-3 | TRBV12-3/TRBV12-4 | TRBD2 | many | CASRPRPGGTDTQYF | TGTGCCAGCAGGCCGCGGCCGGGGGGGACAGATACGCAGTATTTT